Each of the 18 T cell receptor beta chains below was sequenced from the same sample in a study of blood T cell repertoires in COVID-19. Libraries were prepared by immunoSEQ multiplex PCR; TCRdb keeps only in-frame clonotypes and omits some of them. The repertoire consists of around 200,000 clones, with approximately 83% occurring once and the leading ten covering 10% to 11%. The sample taken for sequencing was peripheral blood. These receptor sequences come from a human donor with active or convalescent COVID-19. The donor label of this sample is uncertain.

J is TRBJ2-1 and V is TRBV13; TRBD2 is a possible D gene (5 bases). Trimming took 5 bases from V and 15 from J, leaving 17 bases between them. Germline V gene lookup returns CDR1 PRHDT and CDR2 FYEKMQ (reference sequence). The CDR3 sequence is 12 residues long. CDR3 sequence (DNA): TGTGCCAGCAGCCAGAGGGCCTTCCGGCCGTTCTTC. Its translation: CASSQRAFRPFF.

V is TRBV19 and J is TRBJ2-3; 9 bases match TRBD2. The V segment lost 6 bases and the J segment 5 bases; nucleotides outside the gene matches: 6. The CDR3 runs to 14 residues. Germline V gives CDR1 LNHDA, CDR2 SQIVND (reference sequence). In nucleotides, the CDR3 is TGTGCCAGTAGAACCCAACTAGCGGGAGATACGCAGTATTTT. It yields the protein CASRTQLAGDTQYF.

The V and J genes are TRBV9 and TRBJ1-3, with D possibly being TRBD1 (6 bases). The V gene lost 3 bases and the J gene lost 3 bases, with 22 bases spanning the gap. This CDR3 comprises 18 residues. The germline gives CDR1 SGDLS, CDR2 YYNGEE. The CDR3 protein is CASSAPRTEHKNGNTIYF. The CDR3 DNA is TGTGCCAGCAGCGCCCCCAGGACAGAACATAAAAATGGAAACACCATATATTTT.

The V call is TRBV6-1, the J call TRBJ2-3; D not resolved. The V end lost 2 bases, the J end lost 6 bases, and 15 bases lay between the germline ends. This CDR3 is 15 amino acids long. Germline V gives CDR1 MNHNS, CDR2 SASEGT. CDR3 in amino acids: CASSELRASPDTQYF. CDR3 DNA sequence: TGTGCCAGCAGTGAATTGCGTGCGAGTCCGGATACGCAGTATTTT.

The V call is TRBV6-2 or TRBV6-3, the J call TRBJ1-1; TRBD1 is a possible D gene (6 bases). Trimming stripped 0 bases from V and 1 base from J, with 15 bases between. Germline assignment: CDR1 MNHEY and CDR2 SVGEGT. There are 17 residues in the CDR3. The CDR3 DNA reads TGTGCCAGCAGTTACTCGAGGTGGGAACAGGGGAACACTGAAGCTTTCTTT. This gives the protein CASSYSRWEQGNTEAFF.

V and J are TRBV11-2 and TRBJ2-7, with D perhaps TRBD1 (5 bases). This CDR3 region has 15 residues. Germline CDR1 and CDR2: SGHAT and FQNNGV. V was cut by 0 bases and J by 4 bases, with 13 bases left in between. CDR3 DNA: TGTGCCAGCAGCTTAGAACCCCAGGGTCAGTACGAGCAGTACTTC. Translation: CASSLEPQGQYEQYF.

The rearrangement joins TRBV5-6 to TRBJ2-3; maybe TRBD2 (6 bases). This CDR3 is 13 amino acids long. Germline CDR1 and CDR2: SGHDT and YYEEEE. Deletions cut 6 bases from V and 3 bases from J, with 11 bases between. This CDR3 is CASNWGETDTQYF. As DNA, the CDR3 is TGTGCCAGCAACTGGGGGGAGACAGATACGCAGTATTTT. The full variable domain, completed using reference TRBV5-6 and TRBJ2-3, is DAGVTQSPTHLIKTRGQQVTLRCSPKSGHDTVSWYQQALGQGPQFIFQYYEEEERQRGNFPDRFSGHQFPNYSSELNVNALLLGDSALYLCASNWGETDTQYFGPGTRLTVL.

This clone has only one observation. The rearrangement links TRBV7-9 to TRBJ1-3; D is ambiguous. V was trimmed by 4 bases and J by 0 bases, leaving 13 bases between them. Per germline, CDR1 SEHNR and CDR2 FQNEAQ (reference sequence). This CDR3 region has 16 residues. The CDR3 coding sequence is TGTGCCAGCAGCTCCCGCGACAACTTCTCTGGAAACACCATATATTTT. This translates into CASSSRDNFSGNTIYF.

The J gene is TRBJ1-2, the V gene TRBV7-9, with D perhaps TRBD1 (6 bases). From germline, CDR1 is SEHNR and CDR2 FQNEAQ (reference sequence). V shed 6 bases and J shed 4 bases, with 15 bases lying between them. This CDR3 has 14 residues. CDR3 in amino acids: CASSSRTGSYGYTF. In DNA form, the CDR3 reads TGTGCCAGCAGTTCGCGCACAGGGTCCTATGGCTACACCTTC.

The rearrangement joins TRBV5-8 to TRBJ2-5, with TRBD1 identical over 8 bases. J lost 2 bases, V lost 0 bases, and 6 bases had no gene match. In germline, CDR1 is SGHTS, CDR2 YDEGEE. The CDR3 has 16 amino acids. CDR3 loop: CASSLALQGGQETQYF. The CDR3 DNA is TGTGCCAGCAGCTTGGCCTTACAGGGGGGACAAGAGACCCAGTACTTC.

This rearrangement joins TRBV10-3 to TRBJ1-2, with 8 bases fitting TRBD1. The CDR3 has 14 amino acids. Germline CDR1 and CDR2: ENHRY and SYGVKD. V was clipped by 11 bases and J by 6 bases; unmatched bases: 14. As DNA, the CDR3 is TGTGCCGCCGCCCGACAGGGGCGGCAGAATGGCTACACCTTC. It yields the protein CAAARQGRQNGYTF.

The gene calls are TRBV4-1 and TRBJ1-4; 7 bases match TRBD1. Germline V CDR1 and CDR2: MGHRA, YSYEKL. The CDR3 has 15 residues. V was pared by 3 bases and J by 5 bases, with 6 bases of the junction left unmatched. CDR3 DNA sequence: TGCGCCAGCAGCCACGGGACAGTCATGAATGAAAAACTGTTTTTT. The encoded protein is CASSHGTVMNEKLFF.

The chain links TRBV7-8 to TRBJ2-1; 14 bases are shared with TRBD2. The CDR3 contains 17 residues. With V trimmed by 5 bases and J by 4 bases, 7 bases remained unmatched. From germline, CDR1 is SGHVS and CDR2 FQNEAQ. CDR3 DNA sequence: TGTGCCAGCAGCCAGGGACTAGCGGGAGTGTATTACAATGAGCAGTTCTTC. Its protein product is CASSQGLAGVYYNEQFF.

This chain links TRBV27 with TRBJ2-5; D unresolved. Germline CDR1 is MNHEY and CDR2 is SMNVEV (reference sequence). The CDR3 runs to 13 residues. Trimming removed 4 bases from V and 0 bases from J, with 6 bases in between. CDR3 DNA sequence: TGTGCCAGCAGTTCCGTGTACCAAGAGACCCAGTACTTC. It translates to CASSSVYQETQYF.

The chain is built from TRBV28 and TRBJ2-7; D possibly corresponds to TRBD2 (7 bases). Germline V gene data show CDR1 as MDHEN and CDR2 as SYDVKM. V dropped 1 base and J dropped 6 bases, with 13 bases sitting between them. CDR3 length: 14 amino acids. In DNA, the CDR3 is TGTGCCAGCAGTTTATTGGGGGGGCGCAGCGAGCAGTACTTC. It codes for CASSLLGGRSEQYF.

This clone was seen only once. The chain joins TRBV5-1 to TRBJ1-2, with 8 bases aligning to TRBD1. The V gene's germline CDR1 is SGHRS and CDR2 YFSETQ. This CDR3 comprises 15 residues. V shed 4 bases and J 8 bases; nucleotides not matched to a gene: 13. CDR3 nucleotide sequence: TGCGCCAGCAGCCAGACAGAAACAGGGGGGAGAGGCTACACCTTC. Protein: CASSQTETGGRGYTF. Together with reference TRBV5-1 and TRBJ1-2, the CDR3 gives the full variable domain: KAGVTQTPRYLIKTRGQQVTLSCSPISGHRSVSWYQQTPGQGLQFLFEYFSETQRNKGNFPGRFSGRQFSNSRSEMNVSTLELGDSALYLCASSQTETGGRGYTFGSGTRLTVV.

Comment on this clone: An end of the junction differs from the germline gene, which may be a read error. The chain recombines TRBV6-2 or TRBV6-3 with TRBJ2-7; 8 bases map to TRBD1. The CDR3 totals 11 residues. Germline assignment: CDR1 MNHEY and CDR2 SVGEGT. In DNA form, the CDR3 reads TGTGCCAGCAGTTACGGGACAGGATCTTCTTTC. It encodes CASSYGTGSSF.

The chain combines TRBV5-4 with TRBJ1-4; weak D call: TRBD1 (6 bases). CDR3 length equals 18 residues. Germline values: CDR1 SGHNT, CDR2 YYREEE (reference sequence). V lost 0 bases, J lost 0 bases, and 15 bases lay in between. CDR3 coding DNA: TGTGCCAGCAGCTTGGCCGTGTCGGGGACACCAACTAATGAAAAACTGTTTTTT. This translates into CASSLAVSGTPTNEKLFF.